This T cell receptor (beta chain) was identified during a study of OX40 agonist ivuxolimab in advanced cancers. As for the study in general: Three partial responders included one hepatocellular carcinoma patient and two cutaneous melanoma patients. Points from the study as a whole: Circulating CD4+ and CD8+ T cells showed clonal expansion by week 6 at 0.1 to 3.0 mg/kg.

Notes on this clone: Its antigen is still unknown.

Measured with immunoSEQ multiplex PCR; TCRdb has only the in-frame clones, and not every one. The sample consists of about 78,000 clones, around 87% of them appearing once. This receptor was obtained from an adult with an advanced solid tumor such as melanoma, head and neck, liver or kidney cancer. Sample: CD4+ or CD8+ T cells sorted from blood, taken in a trial of the OX40 agonist ivuxolimab.

CDR3 DNA: TGTGCCAGCAGCCAAGAAGCTCACAATGAGCAGTTCTTC. Protein product: CASSQEAHNEQFF. This sequence joins TRBV14 and TRBJ2-1; D not certain. The germline CDR1 and CDR2 sequences are SGHDN and FVKESK. CDR3 length: 13 residues. V lost 0 bases and J 5 bases, leaving 5 bases between the germline ends.